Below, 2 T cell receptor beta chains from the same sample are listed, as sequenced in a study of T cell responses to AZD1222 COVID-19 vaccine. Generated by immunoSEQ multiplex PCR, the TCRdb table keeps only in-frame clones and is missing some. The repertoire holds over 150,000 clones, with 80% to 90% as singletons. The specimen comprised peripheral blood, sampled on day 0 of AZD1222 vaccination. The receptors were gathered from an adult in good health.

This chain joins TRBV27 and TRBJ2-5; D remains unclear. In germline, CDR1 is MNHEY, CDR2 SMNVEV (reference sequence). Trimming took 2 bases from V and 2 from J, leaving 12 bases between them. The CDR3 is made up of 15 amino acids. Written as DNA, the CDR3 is TGTGCCAGCAGTTTAAGGCCCTCGAGGCAAGAGACCCAGTACTTC. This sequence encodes CASSLRPSRQETQYF.

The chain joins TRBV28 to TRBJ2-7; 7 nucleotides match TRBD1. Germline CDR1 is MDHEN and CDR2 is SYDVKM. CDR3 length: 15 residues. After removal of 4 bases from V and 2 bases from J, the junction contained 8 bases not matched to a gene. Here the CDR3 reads CASSSDPGQPYEQYF. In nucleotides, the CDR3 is TGTGCCAGCAGTTCAGACCCGGGACAGCCCTACGAGCAGTACTTC.